The 7 T cell receptor beta chains below all came from one sample that was sequenced in a study of cytomegalovirus exposure and HLA in healthy donors. Profiling relied on immunoSEQ multiplex PCR, and the TCRdb table lists in-frame clones only, not all of them. Found here are around 250,000 clones, almost 90% of them singletons; the top ten hold less than 0.4%. The sequenced sample consisted of PBMCs. Every receptor here comes from a woman between 18 and 29 years old in good health and CMV-seronegative.

The V call is TRBV18, the J call TRBJ1-1; 9 bases match TRBD1. Germline CDR1 reads KGHSH; CDR2 reads LQKENI. Losses at the gene ends were 4 bases for V and 4 bases for J; bases not matched to a gene: 13. The CDR3 extends over 17 amino acids. CDR3 in amino acids: CASSLSGQGLKVTEAFF. As DNA, the CDR3 is TGTGCCAGCTCACTCAGCGGACAGGGGCTGAAAGTCACTGAAGCTTTCTTT. Variable domain in full (rest from reference TRBV18 and TRBJ1-1): NAGVMQNPRHLVRRRGQEARLRCSPMKGHSHVYWYRQLPEEGLKFMVYLQKENIIDESGMPKERFSAEFPKEGPSILRIQQVVRGDSAAYFCASSLSGQGLKVTEAFFGQGTRLTVV.

The V call is TRBV7-6, the J call TRBJ2-3; 8 bases line up with TRBD1. The CDR3 contains 17 residues. The ends lost 0 bases at V and 2 bases at J; junction bases unmatched: 7. Germline CDR1 is SGHVS and CDR2 is FNYEAQ. In nucleotides, the CDR3 is TGTGCCAGCAGCTTAGCTTGGGACAGGACGTCCACAGATACGCAGTATTTT. Encoded protein: CASSLAWDRTSTDTQYF.

This chain connects TRBV11-2 to TRBJ2-3, with a tentative D call TRBD1 (5 bases). V was shortened by 4 bases and J by 0 bases, with 14 bases between the two germline ends. The germline V gene encodes CDR1 SGHAT and CDR2 FQNNGV. The CDR3 covers 16 residues. CDR3 residues: CASSSLDSSSTDTQYF. The CDR3 DNA follows: TGTGCCAGCAGCTCGTTAGACAGCTCTAGCACAGATACGCAGTATTTT.

The V call is TRBV11-2, the J call TRBJ1-2; 10 nucleotides line up with TRBD1. Germline values: CDR1 SGHAT, CDR2 FQNNGV. The CDR3 length is 14 residues. Trimming at V came to 3 bases and at J to 6 bases, leaving 4 bases not matched to a gene. CDR3: CASSFSGTGDGYTF. The CDR3 nucleotides are TGTGCCAGCAGCTTTTCCGGGACAGGGGATGGCTACACCTTC.

The chain has TRBV7-7 and TRBJ2-3; D perhaps matches TRBD1 (6 bases). The germline gives CDR1 SSHAT, CDR2 FNYEAQ (reference sequence). The V end lost 4 bases, the J end lost 2 bases, and 10 bases lay between the germline ends. This CDR3 is built from 14 residues. The CDR3 DNA follows: TGTGCCAGCAGCTCCGGGACATTCACAGATACGCAGTATTTT. Residues: CASSSGTFTDTQYF. Combining the CDR3 with reference TRBV7-7 and TRBJ2-3 gives the whole variable domain GAGVSQSPRYKVTKRGQDVTLRCDPISSHATLYWYQQALGQGPEFLTYFNYEAQPDKSGLPSDRFSAERPEGSISTLTIQRTEQRDSAMYRCASSSGTFTDTQYFGPGTRLTVL.

The rearrangement joins TRBV5-1 to TRBJ1-4, with D unclear. Looked up from germline, CDR1 is SGHRS and CDR2 is YFSETQ. The CDR3 sequence is 14 residues long. V lost 1 base and J 4 bases, leaving 8 bases between the germline ends. CDR3 nucleotides: TGCGCCAGCAGCTTGACCCAGATTAATGAAAAACTGTTTTTT. This codes for CASSLTQINEKLFF.

As DNA, the CDR3 is TGTGCCAGTAGTATAGTGGGCAGCCGGATTACTCCTTACTACGAGCAGTACTTC. Its translation is CASSIVGSRITPYYEQYF. The rearrangement links TRBV19 to TRBJ2-7; D unresolved. Germline values: CDR1 LNHDA, CDR2 SQIVND (reference sequence). Trimming stripped 1 base from V and 3 bases from J, with 22 bases between. There are 18 residues in the CDR3.